The clone carrying this TCR beta chain has more than one count but fewer than ten. Genomic DNA templated the TCR beta VDJ and CDR3 profiling. TCRdb called the reads again in MiXCR, with one record for every CDR3 protein. The sample shows roughly 240,000 distinct CDR3 sequences, approximately 50% of them seen only once. All patients picked for sequencing had shown, by flow cytometry, an expansion of CD8+CD57+ cells. V was pared by 5 bases and J by 7 bases, with 14 bases of the junction left unmatched. The CDR3 covers 16 residues. The data belong to a study of CD8+CD57+ T cells in acquired aplastic anemia.

The chain is built from TRBV12-3 or TRBV12-4 and TRBJ1-2; 9 bases agree with TRBD1. The TCR was taken from a human donor with aplastic anemia. Sequenced input: sorted CD4+, CD8+, or CD8+CD57+ T cells (not recorded which) from PBMCs. The CDR3 nucleotides read TGTGCCAGCAGTGGGATACACCGGACAGGGGAAGGTGGCTACACCTTC. This encodes CASSGIHRTGEGGYTF.